Below are 12 T cell receptor beta chains sequenced from a single sample in a study of blood T cell repertoires in COVID-19. The protocol was immunoSEQ multiplex PCR, while the TCRdb copy is restricted to in-frame clones and leaves out a portion. The repertoire includes 75,000 to 95,000 clones, around 85% of them detected once, and around 3.1% sits in the top ten. The sequencing input was peripheral blood. These receptors were taken from a man in his fifties with acute or convalescent COVID-19.

The rearrangement uses TRBV6-6 and TRBJ2-3, with 8 bases lining up with TRBD1. There are 15 residues in the CDR3. V shed 4 bases, J shed 5 bases, and the junction held 8 bases outside the gene matches. Germline CDR1 is MNHNY and CDR2 is SVGAGI (reference sequence). The CDR3 sequence: CASSSRQGRGDTQYF. DNA of the CDR3: TGTGCCAGCAGTTCCAGACAGGGGCGGGGAGATACGCAGTATTTT.

The J gene is TRBJ2-1, the V gene TRBV6-6, with TRBD2 identical over 9 bases. With 5 bases clipped from V and 7 bases from J, the junction kept 12 bases outside the gene matches. CDR3 length equals 16 residues. Per the germline V gene, CDR1 is MNHNY and CDR2 is SVGAGI (reference sequence). The CDR3 nucleotides are TGTGCCAGCAGTACAACACCCGGGACTAGCAAAAATGAGCAGTTCTTC. The encoded protein is CASSTTPGTSKNEQFF.

A few counts support this clone. The rearrangement uses TRBV21-1 and TRBJ1-6; the tabulated D call, TRBD1, remains unverified against the DNA. TRBV21-1 has pseudogene status. This CDR3 has 15 residues. CDR3 loop: CASSKALGGYSPLHF. CDR3 coding DNA: TGTGCCAGCAGCAAAGCGCTAGGGGGATACTCACCCCTCCACTTT.

V gene TRBV30 combines with J gene TRBJ1-2, with a possible D match to TRBD1 (5 bases). The CDR3 loop spans 14 amino acids. CDR1 is GTSNPN, CDR2 SVGIG, per germline (reference sequence). With 7 bases removed from V and 0 bases from J, the gap between germline ends came to 15 bases. CDR3 nucleotide sequence: TGTGCCTCGACCCCGACAGCTTCTAACTATGGCTACACCTTC. Its protein product is CASTPTASNYGYTF.

This clone was seen more than once but under ten times. This chain links TRBV27 with TRBJ2-5, with D tentatively TRBD2 (5 bases). Germline V CDR1 and CDR2: MNHEY, SMNVEV (reference sequence). The CDR3 spans 13 residues. Between the trimmed V and J ends, which lost 4 bases and 5 bases, there was a span of 11 bases. CDR3 in amino acids: CASSSGNWETQYF. In DNA, the CDR3 is TGTGCCAGCAGTTCCGGGAATTGGGAGACCCAGTACTTC.

CDR3 coding DNA: TGCGCCACCCGGAAGGGGGATGGGGACTATGGCTACACCTTC. Its translation is CATRKGDGDYGYTF. V is TRBV5-1 and J is TRBJ1-2, with D possibly matching TRBD1 (6 bases). The CDR3 covers 14 residues. Trimming shortened V by 9 bases and J by 3 bases, and 18 bases separated the two germline ends. From germline, CDR1 is SGHRS and CDR2 YFSETQ.

The J gene is TRBJ2-6, the V gene TRBV10-3; the D gene is possibly TRBD2 (7 bases). The CDR3 spans 15 residues. The germline V gene has CDR1 ENHRY and CDR2 SYGVKD. V lost 8 bases to trimming and J lost 2 bases, with 13 bases between them. CDR3 sequence: CAIAPGGAGANVLTF. In DNA, the CDR3 is TGTGCCATCGCCCCGGGGGGCGCTGGGGCCAACGTCCTGACTTTC.

This chain links TRBV5-1 with TRBJ2-1, with TRBD2 matching over 12 bases. From germline, CDR1 is SGHRS and CDR2 YFSETQ. Losses at the gene ends were 0 bases for V and 0 bases for J; bases not matched to a gene: 7. This CDR3 is built from 19 residues. CDR3 loop: CASSLAGTSGRLSYNEQFF. In DNA, the CDR3 is TGCGCCAGCAGCTTGGCCGGGACTAGCGGGCGCCTCTCCTACAATGAGCAGTTCTTC.

The chain couples TRBV9 to TRBJ2-1, with 8 bases lining up with TRBD2. The CDR3 is made up of 13 amino acids. The junction had 1 base not matched to a gene; V was cut back by 0 bases and J by 8 bases. Germline assignment: CDR1 SGDLS and CDR2 YYNGEE. CDR3 in amino acids: CASSVDGGDEQFF. Here the CDR3 DNA reads TGTGCCAGCAGCGTAGACGGGGGGGATGAGCAGTTCTTC.

V gene TRBV5-4 combines with J gene TRBJ2-7, with 13 bases identical to TRBD2. Germline V gene data show CDR1 as SGHNT and CDR2 as YYREEE (reference sequence). With 5 bases clipped from V and 3 bases from J, the junction kept 2 bases outside the gene matches. The CDR3 is 14 amino acids. The CDR3 reads CASSRTSGSYEQYF. CDR3 nucleotide sequence: TGTGCCAGCAGTCGGACTAGCGGGAGCTACGAGCAGTACTTC.

This chain connects TRBV28 to TRBJ1-1; TRBD1 aligns across 7 bases. Germline values: CDR1 MDHEN, CDR2 SYDVKM. The V segment lost 3 bases and the J segment 6 bases; nucleotides outside the gene matches: 10. The CDR3 extends over 15 amino acids. The CDR3 here is CASSLLQGFSPEAFF. DNA of the CDR3: TGTGCCAGCAGTTTGTTACAGGGGTTTAGCCCTGAAGCTTTCTTT.

This clone was recorded a few times. The chain is built from TRBV5-1 and TRBJ2-1; D perhaps matches TRBD2 (6 bases). CDR1 is SGHRS, CDR2 YFSETQ, per germline. Trimming stripped 0 bases from V and 5 bases from J, with 12 bases between. This CDR3 is built from 15 residues. The CDR3 bases are TGCGCCAGCAGCTTGGTGTTAGCGGCAAACAATGAGCAGTTCTTC. It yields the protein CASSLVLAANNEQFF.